This TCR beta chain was sequenced in a study of vaccination effects on CD4 cells after COVID-19. Notes on this clone: Antigen unknown.

Study-level results: The authors studied few convalescent patients and collected no early post-infection timepoints. Clonal contraction was marked in infection- and vaccine-induced clones late after vaccination.

Trimming shortened V by 2 bases and J by 2 bases, and 9 bases separated the two germline ends. Germline CDR1 is KGHSH and CDR2 is LQKENI. The CDR3 length is 14 residues. Within the ViraFEST assay, antigen-specific CD4+ T cells underwent expansion with viral peptide pools prior to sequencing. When around nine days of culture had elapsed, CD4+ T cells were isolated. The cohort was immunized with two doses of either the BNT162b2 or mRNA-1273 vaccine. With roughly 9.5 ug/ml peptides and 10 IU/ml IL-2, fewer than 2.5 million PBMC per well were cultured. A half-medium replacement with IL-2 medium was carried out on days 3 and 7. Only in-frame clones appear in the TCRdb table, and some are missing; sequencing was by immunoSEQ multiplex PCR. The data show under 35,000 clones, over 55% seen once.

This chain connects TRBV18 to TRBJ1-2; TRBD1 might be the D (5 bases). This clonotype originated in a human donor who received a COVID-19 vaccine. This specimen consisted of CD4+ T cells from PBMCs cultured with HCoV-NL63 spike peptides, obtained after COVID-19 vaccination. The CDR3 protein is CASSPKEGNYGYTF. The CDR3 DNA is TGTGCCAGCTCACCAAAGGAGGGGAACTATGGCTACACCTTC.